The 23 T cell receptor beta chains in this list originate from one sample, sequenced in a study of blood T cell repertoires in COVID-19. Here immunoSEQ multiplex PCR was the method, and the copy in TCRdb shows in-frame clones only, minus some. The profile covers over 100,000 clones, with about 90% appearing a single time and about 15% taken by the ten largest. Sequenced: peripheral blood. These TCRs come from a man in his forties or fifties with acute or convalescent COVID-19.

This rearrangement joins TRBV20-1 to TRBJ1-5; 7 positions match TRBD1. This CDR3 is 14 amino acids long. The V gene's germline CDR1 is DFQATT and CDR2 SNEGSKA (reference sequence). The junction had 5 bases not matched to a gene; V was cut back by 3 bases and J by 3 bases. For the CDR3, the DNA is TGCAGTGCTAGTTACAGGGGACTCAATCAGCCCCAGCATTTT. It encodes CSASYRGLNQPQHF.

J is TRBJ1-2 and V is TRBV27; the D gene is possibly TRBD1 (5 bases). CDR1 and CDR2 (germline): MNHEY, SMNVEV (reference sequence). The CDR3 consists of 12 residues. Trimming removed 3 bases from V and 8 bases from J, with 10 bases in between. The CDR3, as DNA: TGTGCCAGCAGTTTTATGGGGGGGGGCTACACCTTC. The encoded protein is CASSFMGGGYTF.

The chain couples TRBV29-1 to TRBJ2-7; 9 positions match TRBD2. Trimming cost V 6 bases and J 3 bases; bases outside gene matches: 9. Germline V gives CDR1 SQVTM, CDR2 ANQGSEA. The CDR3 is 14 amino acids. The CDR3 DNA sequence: TGCAGCGTGGCTACCGGGACTAGCAGCTACGAGCAGTACTTC. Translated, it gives CSVATGTSSYEQYF.

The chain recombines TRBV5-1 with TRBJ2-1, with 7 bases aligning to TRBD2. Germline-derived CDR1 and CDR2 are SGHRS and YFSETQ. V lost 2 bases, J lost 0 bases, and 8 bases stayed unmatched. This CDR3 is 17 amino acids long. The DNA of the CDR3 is TGCGCCAGCAGCTTCTTGCGACTAGCAGGCTCCTACAATGAGCAGTTCTTC. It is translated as CASSFLRLAGSYNEQFF.

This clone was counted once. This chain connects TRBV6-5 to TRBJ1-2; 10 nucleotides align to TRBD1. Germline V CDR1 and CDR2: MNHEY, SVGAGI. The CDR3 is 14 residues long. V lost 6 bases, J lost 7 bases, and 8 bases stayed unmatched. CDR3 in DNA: TGTGCCAGCAGAGACCCGACAGGGGGCGGTGGCTACACCTTC. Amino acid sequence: CASRDPTGGGGYTF.

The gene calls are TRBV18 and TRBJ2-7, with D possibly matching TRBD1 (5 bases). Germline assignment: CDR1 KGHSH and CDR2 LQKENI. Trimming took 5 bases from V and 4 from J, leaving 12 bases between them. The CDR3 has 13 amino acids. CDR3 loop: CASSETQGYEQYF. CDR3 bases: TGTGCCAGCTCAGAAACCCAGGGTTACGAGCAGTACTTC.

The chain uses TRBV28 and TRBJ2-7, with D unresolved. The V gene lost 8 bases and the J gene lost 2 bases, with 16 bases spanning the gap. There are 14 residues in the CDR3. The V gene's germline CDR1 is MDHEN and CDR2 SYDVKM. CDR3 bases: TGTGCCAGCTACGGTCGAGCCGAGGCCTACGAGCAGTACTTC. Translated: CASYGRAEAYEQYF.

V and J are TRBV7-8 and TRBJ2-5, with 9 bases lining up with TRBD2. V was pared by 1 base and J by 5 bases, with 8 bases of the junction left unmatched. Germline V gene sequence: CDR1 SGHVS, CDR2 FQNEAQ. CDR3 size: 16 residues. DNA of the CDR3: TGTGCCAGCAGCTTAGGACGGCGGGAGGGCCCGGAGACCCAGTACTTC. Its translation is CASSLGRREGPETQYF. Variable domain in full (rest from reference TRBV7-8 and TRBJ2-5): GAGVSQSPRYKVAKRGQDVALRCDPISGHVSLFWYQQALGQGPEFLTYFQNEAQLDKSGLPSDRFFAERPEGSVSTLKIQRTQQEDSAVYLCASSLGRREGPETQYFGPGTRLLVL.

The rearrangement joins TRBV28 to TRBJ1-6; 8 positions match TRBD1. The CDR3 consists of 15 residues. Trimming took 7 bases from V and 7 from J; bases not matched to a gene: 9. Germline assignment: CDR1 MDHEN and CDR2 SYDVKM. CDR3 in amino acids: CASTEAGGKNSPLHF. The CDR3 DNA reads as TGTGCCAGCACCGAGGCAGGGGGCAAGAATTCACCCCTCCACTTT.

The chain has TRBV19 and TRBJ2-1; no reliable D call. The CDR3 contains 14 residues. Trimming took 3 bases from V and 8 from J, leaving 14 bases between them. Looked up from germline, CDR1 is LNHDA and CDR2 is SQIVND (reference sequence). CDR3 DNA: TGTGCCAGTAGTATGAGTCTCGGAGTAGATGAGCAGTTCTTC. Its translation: CASSMSLGVDEQFF.

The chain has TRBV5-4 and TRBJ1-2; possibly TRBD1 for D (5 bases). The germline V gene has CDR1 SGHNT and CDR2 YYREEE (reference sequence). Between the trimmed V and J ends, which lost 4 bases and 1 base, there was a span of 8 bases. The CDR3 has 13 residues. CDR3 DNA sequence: TGTGCCAGCAGCGCGACAGTTAACTATGGCTACACCTTC. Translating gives CASSATVNYGYTF. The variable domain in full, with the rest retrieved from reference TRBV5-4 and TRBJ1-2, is ETGVTQSPTHLIKTRGQQVTLRCSSQSGHNTVSWYQQALGQGPQFIFQYYREEENGRGNFPPRFSGLQFPNYSSELNVNALELDDSALYLCASSATVNYGYTFGSGTRLTVV.

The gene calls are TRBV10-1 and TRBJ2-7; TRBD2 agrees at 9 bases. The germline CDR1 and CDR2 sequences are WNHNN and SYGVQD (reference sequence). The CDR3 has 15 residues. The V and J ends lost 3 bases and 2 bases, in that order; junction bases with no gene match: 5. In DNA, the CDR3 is TGCGCCAGCAGTGAAAGGACTAGCGAACCCTACGAGCAGTACTTC. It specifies CASSERTSEPYEQYF.

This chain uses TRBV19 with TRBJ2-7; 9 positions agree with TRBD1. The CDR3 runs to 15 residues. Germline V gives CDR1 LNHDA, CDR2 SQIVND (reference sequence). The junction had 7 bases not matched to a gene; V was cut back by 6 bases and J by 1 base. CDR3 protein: CASRDGTGRSYEQYF. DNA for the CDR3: TGTGCCAGTAGAGATGGGACAGGGAGGTCCTACGAGCAGTACTTC.

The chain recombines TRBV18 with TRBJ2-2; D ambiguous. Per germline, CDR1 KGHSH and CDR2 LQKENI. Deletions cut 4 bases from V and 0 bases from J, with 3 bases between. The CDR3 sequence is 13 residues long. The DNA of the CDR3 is TGTGCCAGCTCACACACGAACACCGGGGAGCTGTTTTTT. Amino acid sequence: CASSHTNTGELFF.

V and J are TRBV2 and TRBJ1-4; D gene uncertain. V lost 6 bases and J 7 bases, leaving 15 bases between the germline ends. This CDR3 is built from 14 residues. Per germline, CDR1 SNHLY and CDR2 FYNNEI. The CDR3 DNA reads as TGTGCCAGCAGGGGCGTTCCTGGAGGTGAAAAACTGTTTTTT. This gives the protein CASRGVPGGEKLFF.

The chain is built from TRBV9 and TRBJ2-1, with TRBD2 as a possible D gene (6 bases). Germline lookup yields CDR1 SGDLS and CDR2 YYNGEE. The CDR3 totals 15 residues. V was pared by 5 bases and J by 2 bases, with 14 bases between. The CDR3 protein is CASRRGTGAYNEQFF. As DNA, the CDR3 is TGTGCCAGCAGGCGAGGTACGGGAGCCTACAATGAGCAGTTCTTC.

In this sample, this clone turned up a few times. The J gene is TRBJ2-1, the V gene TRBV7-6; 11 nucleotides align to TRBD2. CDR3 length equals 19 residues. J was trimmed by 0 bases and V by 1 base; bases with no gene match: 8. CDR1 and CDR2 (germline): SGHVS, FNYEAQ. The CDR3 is CASSLEIPSGRISYNEQFF. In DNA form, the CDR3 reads TGTGCCAGCAGCTTAGAAATCCCTAGCGGGAGGATCTCCTACAATGAGCAGTTCTTC.

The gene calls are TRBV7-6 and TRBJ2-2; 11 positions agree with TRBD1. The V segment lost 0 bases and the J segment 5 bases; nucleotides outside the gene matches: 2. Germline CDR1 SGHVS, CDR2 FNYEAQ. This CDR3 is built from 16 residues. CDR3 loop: CASSLARDRGTGELFF. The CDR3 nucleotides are TGTGCCAGCAGCTTAGCCCGGGACAGGGGGACCGGGGAGCTGTTTTTT.

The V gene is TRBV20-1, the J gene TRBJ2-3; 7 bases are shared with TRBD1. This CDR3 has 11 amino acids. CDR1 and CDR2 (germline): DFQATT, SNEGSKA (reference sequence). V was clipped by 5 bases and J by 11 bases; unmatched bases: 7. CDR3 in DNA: TGCAGTGCTGAGAAGGGACAGCTGCAGTATTTT. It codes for CSAEKGQLQYF.

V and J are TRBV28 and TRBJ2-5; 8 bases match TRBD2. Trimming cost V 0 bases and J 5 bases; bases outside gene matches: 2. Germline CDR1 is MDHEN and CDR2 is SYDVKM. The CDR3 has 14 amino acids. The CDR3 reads CASSLWRGGETQYF. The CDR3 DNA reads TGTGCCAGCAGTTTATGGCGCGGGGGGGAGACCCAGTACTTC.

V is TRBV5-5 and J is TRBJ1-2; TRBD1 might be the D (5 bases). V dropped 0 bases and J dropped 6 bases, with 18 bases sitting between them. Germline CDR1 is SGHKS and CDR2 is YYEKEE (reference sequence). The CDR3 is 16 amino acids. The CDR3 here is CASSLDVRAVGDGYTF. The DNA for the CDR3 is TGTGCCAGCAGCTTGGACGTCAGGGCCGTTGGGGATGGCTACACCTTC.

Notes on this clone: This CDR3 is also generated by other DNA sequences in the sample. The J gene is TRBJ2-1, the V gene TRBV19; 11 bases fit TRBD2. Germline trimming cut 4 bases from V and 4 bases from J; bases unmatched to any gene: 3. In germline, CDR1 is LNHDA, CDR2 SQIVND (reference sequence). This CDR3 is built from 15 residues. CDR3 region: CASSRTSGSYNEQFF. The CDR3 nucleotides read TGTGCCAGTAGTAGAACTAGCGGGAGTTACAATGAGCAGTTCTTC.

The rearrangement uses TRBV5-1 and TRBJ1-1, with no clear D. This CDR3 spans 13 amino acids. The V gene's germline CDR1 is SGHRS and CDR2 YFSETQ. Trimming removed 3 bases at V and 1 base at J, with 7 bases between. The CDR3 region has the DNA TGCGCCAGCAGCTATGCAGAGAACACTGAAGCTTTCTTT. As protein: CASSYAENTEAFF.